This TCR beta chain was identified in a study of Graves' ophthalmopathy and Graves' hyperthyroidism. Amplification from RNA transcripts yielded the TCR beta CDR3 regions. HTBI primers were employed in first-round RT-PCR, then a second-round multiplex PCR followed. TCRdb re-derived calls from the multiplex PCR reads in MiXCR, one entry per CDR3 protein. The repertoire consists of about 370,000 distinct CDR3 sequences, with about 15% occurring once and the leading ten covering 2.4%. This clonotype occurred many times. Its target is not known. Study observations and caveats: Separation of ophthalmopathy from stable hyperthyroidism was achieved by a 13-signature model, at approximately 90% sensitivity and roughly 81% specificity. For predicting ophthalmopathy progression, the model had 70.59% sensitivity and approximately 77% specificity.

In germline, CDR1 is MDHEN, CDR2 SYDVKM. The V end was cut by 4 bases, the J end by 4 bases, with 17 bases between. The CDR3 runs 16 residues. Stable hyperthyroidism was defined by absence of ophthalmopathy within 18 months of follow-up. V usage is TRBV28 and J usage is TRBJ1-5; a possible D gene is TRBD1 (6 bases). The sample taken for sequencing was peripheral blood. The receptor comes from an adult woman with stable Graves' hyperthyroidism. This chain's CDR3 is CASSSRAYRANQPQHF. The CDR3 DNA reads TGTGCCAGCAGTTCAAGGGCATACAGGGCGAATCAGCCCCAGCATTTT.